Listed below are T cell receptor beta chains from one sample, sequenced in a study of shared clonotypes between healthy human individuals. Method: immunoSEQ multiplex PCR; TCRdb's copy keeps in-frame clones and lacks some. Of over a million clones listed, around 78% are singletons. Source material: memory CD4+ T cells from PBMCs. The receptors originated from a man aged 18-30 years in good health. Some clones in this sample may be carry-over from other donors' samples. CDR3s leave out the opening cysteine and the closing phenylalanine or tryptophan.

v_call cdr3_aa
TRBV7-9 ASREGTGSAETQY
TRBV18 ASSTTVQRNTEAF
TRBV11-2 ASSLMSNQETQY
TRBV7-3 ASSVTGHITNYGYT
TRBV6-4 ASRDWTSGEEQF
TRBV27 ASSSWQGGTGELF
TRBV29-1 SVFQGDTQY
TRBV2 ASSTLAAGKGATQY
TRBV10-1 ASSDLRVEYSNQPQH
TRBV2 ASRLGLAGAKNIQY
TRBV30 AEDRGRNTEAF
TRBV2 ASSEISGRRYNEQF
TRBV4-1 ASSQTLAGGSYEQY
TRBV6-6 ASSSLPSYEQY
TRBV28 ASRISMNTEAF
TRBV5-1 ASRRASGLRNEQF
TRBV21-1 ASSKARRFGYGYT
TRBV6-1 ASKEGLAVEKQY
TRBV6-5 ASAGRNTEAF
TRBV18 ASSPVGASGSYEQY
TRBV2 ASSETSGGGEKLF
TRBV25-1 ASSESGGVVYNEQF
TRBV18 ASSPYAGGQETQY
TRBV14 ASSQDWPSSYEQY
TRBV5-1 ASSLGSRDGYT
TRBV25-1 ASMDRVSYEQY
TRBV18 ASSPSGSAGETQY
TRBV7-9 ASSLAGVGDTQY
TRBV2 ASRGGGLYSEQY
TRBV2 ASSEPGYQPQH
TRBV6-1 ASVLLALAYNEQF
TRBV28 ASEGNNYGYT
TRBV27 ASSFAGMGEKLF
TRBV5-1 ASSPAPLAGNNEQF
TRBV19 ASSIGRDTYGYT
TRBV5-6 ASSANSGTVDTQY
TRBV9 ASSVGGQGTEAF
TRBV30 AWSVNIGGGAQH
TRBV5-1 ASRGQTSPYGYT
TRBV9 ASSRRGDSSYNEQF
TRBV4-1 ASSQALTSIEYEQY
TRBV2 ASSWGTGGIFF
TRBV6-1 ASSERATMNTEAF
TRBV7-8 ASRPRLQNSYEQY
TRBV10-3 AISERGGQHNEKLF
TRBV28 ASSLGGLGYGYT